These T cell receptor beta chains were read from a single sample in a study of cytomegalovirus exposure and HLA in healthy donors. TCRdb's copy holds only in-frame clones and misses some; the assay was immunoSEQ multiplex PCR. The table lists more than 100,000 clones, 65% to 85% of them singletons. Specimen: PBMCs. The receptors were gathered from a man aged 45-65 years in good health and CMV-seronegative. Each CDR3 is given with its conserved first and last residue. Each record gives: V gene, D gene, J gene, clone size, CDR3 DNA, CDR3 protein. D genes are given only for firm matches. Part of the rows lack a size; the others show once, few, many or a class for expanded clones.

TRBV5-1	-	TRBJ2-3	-	TGCGCCAGCAGCTTTGACTTCCATAGGGGAAAAGAGCCTACGCAGTATTTT	CASSFDFHRGKEPTQYF
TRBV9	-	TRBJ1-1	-	TGTGCCAGCAGCGCACTACAGAACACTGAAGCTTTCTTT	CASSALQNTEAFF
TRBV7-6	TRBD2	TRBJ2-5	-	TGTGCCAGCAGCGACGGCGGGAGAGATGAGTACTTC	CASSDGGRDEYF
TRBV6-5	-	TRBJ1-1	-	TGTGCCAGCAGGCTACAGGGTCGCACTGAAGCTTTCTTT	CASRLQGRTEAFF
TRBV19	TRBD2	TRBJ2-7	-	TGTGCCAGTAGTGCTAGCGGGAGACCCTACGAGCAGTACTTC	CASSASGRPYEQYF
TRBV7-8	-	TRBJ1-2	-	TGTGCCAGCAGCTTGGCAGGCGCTAACTATGGCTACACCTTC	CASSLAGANYGYTF
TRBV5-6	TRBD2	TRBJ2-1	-	TGTGCCAGCACCCGACGGACTAGCGGGAGGAATGAGCAGTTCTTC	CASTRRTSGRNEQFF
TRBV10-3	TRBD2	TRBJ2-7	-	TGTGCCATCAGTGTTGGGGGGGTCGAGCAGTACTTC	CAISVGGVEQYF
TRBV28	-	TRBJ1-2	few	TGTGCCAGCGGAGGGTTGGTCCCCCGTGGCTACACCTTC	CASGGLVPRGYTF
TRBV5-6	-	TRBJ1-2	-	TGTGCCAGCAGCTTGGCCTACGGGTCAGGGGCAGAAGGCTACACCTTC	CASSLAYGSGAEGYTF
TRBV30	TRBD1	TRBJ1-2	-	TGTGCCTGGAGCCCCGGGACAGCCTACTCTAACTATGGCTACACCTTC	CAWSPGTAYSNYGYTF
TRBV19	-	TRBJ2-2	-	TGTGCCAGTAGGCTCGCACACGGGACCGGGGAGCTGTTTTTT	CASRLAHGTGELFF